The following is a T cell receptor beta chain sequence with its context. This sample stems from a study of blood T cell repertoires in COVID-19. Seattle patient enrollment occurred during active infection, with longitudinal follow-up thereafter. This CDR3 is built from 15 residues. Per germline, CDR1 SGHRS and CDR2 YFSETQ. The J segment lost 5 bases and the V segment lost 0 bases, leaving 5 bases of the junction unmatched. Some clones are missing from TCRdb's copy, which holds only in-frame ones; the method was immunoSEQ multiplex PCR. The sample records 130,000 to 150,000 clones, about 76% being singletons.

Specimen: peripheral blood. The chain links TRBV5-1 to TRBJ2-1, with TRBD2 matching 7 bases. This sequence originates from a woman aged 65 to 85 with COVID-19, enrolled during active disease. CDR3 sequence: CASSLGGGSHNEQFF. The DNA of the CDR3 is TGCGCCAGCAGCTTGGGGGGGGGTTCCCACAATGAGCAGTTCTTC. Looking up the rest from reference TRBV5-1 and TRBJ2-1 gives the full variable domain: KAGVTQTPRYLIKTRGQQVTLSCSPISGHRSVSWYQQTPGQGLQFLFEYFSETQRNKGNFPGRFSGRQFSNSRSEMNVSTLELGDSALYLCASSLGGGSHNEQFFGPGTRLTVL.